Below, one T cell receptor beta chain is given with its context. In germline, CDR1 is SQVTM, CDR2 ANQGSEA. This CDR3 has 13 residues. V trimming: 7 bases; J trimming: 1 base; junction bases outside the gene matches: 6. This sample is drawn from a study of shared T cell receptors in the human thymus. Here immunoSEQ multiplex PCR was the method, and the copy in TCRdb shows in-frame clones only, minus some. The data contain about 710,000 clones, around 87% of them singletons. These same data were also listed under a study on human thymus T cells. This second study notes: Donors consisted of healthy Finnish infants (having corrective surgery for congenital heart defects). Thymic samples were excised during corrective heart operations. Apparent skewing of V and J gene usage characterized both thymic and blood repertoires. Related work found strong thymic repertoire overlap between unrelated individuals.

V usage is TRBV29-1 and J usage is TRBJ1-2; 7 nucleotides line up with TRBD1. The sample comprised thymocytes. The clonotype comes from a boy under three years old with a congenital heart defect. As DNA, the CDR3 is TGCAGCGCCGGATCAGGGGGTAACTATGGCTACACCTTC. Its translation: CSAGSGGNYGYTF.